This T cell receptor beta chain came from a study of identical twins. Findings of the study overall: Some out-of-frame alpha sequences were shared by twins, and these showed excess low generation probability. Donors were not followed over many years; analysis was cross-sectional.

Template switching added a universal primer site, and cDNA bore unique molecular identifiers. One entry per CDR3 protein results from TCRdb running MiXCR on the 5' RACE reads. This sample has a few hundred thousand distinct CDR3 sequences, with 7% to 9.5% found just once. The CDR3 sequence is 13 residues long. V lost 4 bases to trimming and J lost 2 bases, with 11 bases between them. In germline, CDR1 is SQVTM, CDR2 ANQGSEA. As for this clonotype: Its target is not known.

The genes are TRBV29-1 and TRBJ1-1; unclear D gene. Input material: naive T cells sorted from blood. The receptor was derived from a woman between 45 and 60 years old in good health. CDR3 sequence reads: CSVVREANTEAFF. As DNA, the CDR3 is TGCAGCGTTGTGCGGGAGGCAAACACTGAAGCTTTCTTT. Variable domain in full (rest from reference TRBV29-1 and TRBJ1-1): SAVISQKPSRDICQRGTSLTIQCQVDSQVTMMFWYRQQPGQSLTLIATANQGSEATYESGFVIDKFPISRPNLTFSTLTVSNMSPEDSSIYLCSVVREANTEAFFGQGTRLTVV.